The 16 T cell receptor beta chains below were found in one sample sequenced in a study of metastatic and nonmetastatic thyroid tumors. With MiXCR, TCRdb reprocessed the PCR reads. The table has roughly 61,000 clones, approximately 4% seen once. All patients were treatment-naive before thyroid surgery. Specimen: blood. The receptor set was obtained from a female donor with papillary thyroid cancer or a benign thyroid nodule (not recorded which). Some clones in this sample may be carry-over from other donors' samples.

This clone was detected a few times. This may come from a read error, since a much larger clone is one base off. The chain combines TRBV5-6 with TRBJ1-2; D not certain. Germline V gene lookup returns CDR1 SGHDT and CDR2 YYEEEE. V was cut by 6 bases and J by 4 bases, with 10 bases left in between. This CDR3 has 12 residues. CDR3 loop: CASIGRGYGYTF. Here the CDR3 DNA reads TGTGCCAGCATCGGACGTGGCTATGGCTACACCTTC.

The chain is built from TRBV4-1 and TRBJ2-3, with 9 nucleotides matching TRBD2. CDR1 and CDR2 from the germline V gene are MGHRA and YSYEKL. The junction had 8 bases not matched to a gene; V was cut back by 4 bases and J by 6 bases. The CDR3 loop spans 15 amino acids. CDR3: CASSRVAGAEDTQYF. In DNA form, the CDR3 reads TGCGCCAGCAGCCGAGTAGCGGGAGCCGAGGATACGCAGTATTTT.

This clone was observed many times. This rearrangement joins TRBV5-4 to TRBJ2-1, with TRBD1 as a possible D gene (6 bases). The ends were cut back, 2 bases at V and 6 bases at J, with 12 bases in the middle. CDR1 is SGHNT and CDR2 is YYREEE in the germline V gene (reference sequence). CDR3 length: 14 residues. DNA of the CDR3: TGTGCCAGCAGCTTCCCCAGGGGACGCAATGAGCAGTTCTTC. It codes for CASSFPRGRNEQFF.

The CDR3 nucleotides are TGTGCCAGCAGCGTAGGTTCAGGTTCTGGAAACACCATATATTTT. Protein product: CASSVGSGSGNTIYF. This rearrangement joins TRBV6-1 to TRBJ1-3; no clear D. V shed 6 bases and J shed 1 base, with 13 bases lying between them. Germline loops: CDR1 MNHNS, CDR2 SASEGT. The CDR3 sequence is 15 residues long.

This clone came up many times. Since a much larger clone is just one base distant, this may be a read error. Different DNA sequences within this sample yield the same CDR3. The chain couples TRBV12-3 or TRBV12-4 to TRBJ1-5, with D perhaps TRBD1 (5 bases). This CDR3 region has 15 residues. V was clipped by 4 bases and J by 1 base, with 11 bases between them. CDR3 nucleotides: TGTGCCAGCAGTTGGGCTGGGACCAGCAATCAGCCCCAGCATTTT. Protein sequence: CASSWAGTSNQPQHF.

In its sample, this clone was seen many times. The genes are TRBV13 and TRBJ2-3, with D tentatively TRBD2 (5 bases). Germline V CDR1 and CDR2: PRHDT, FYEKMQ (reference sequence). Trimming shortened V by 5 bases and J by 5 bases, and 11 bases separated the two germline ends. The CDR3 runs 13 residues. The CDR3 sequence is CASSKSGLDTQYF. The DNA of the CDR3 is TGTGCCAGCAGCAAAAGCGGCCTAGATACGCAGTATTTT.

This clone was counted at least ten times. The gene calls are TRBV6-1 and TRBJ1-5; D is uncertain. The CDR3 is made up of 16 amino acids. Between the trimmed V and J ends, which lost 0 bases and 1 base, there was a span of 10 bases. From germline, CDR1 is MNHNS and CDR2 SASEGT. The CDR3 is CASSEASAGSNQPQHF. CDR3 bases: TGTGCCAGCAGTGAAGCTTCGGCGGGGAGCAATCAGCCCCAGCATTTT.

Of note for this clone: A clone one base away is much larger, so this may be a read error. The rearrangement uses TRBV6-5 and TRBJ1-4; 8 bases align to TRBD1. V lost 2 bases and J lost 5; bases outside the gene matches: 7. Per the germline V gene, CDR1 is MNHEY and CDR2 is SVGAGI. The CDR3 sequence is 16 residues long. As DNA, the CDR3 is TGTGCCAGCAGTTACCGGACAGGGAAGGAGAATGAAAAACTGTTTTTT. It is translated as CASSYRTGKENEKLFF.

At least ten counts were recorded for this clone. This chain links TRBV6-1 with TRBJ2-3, with 16 bases that match TRBD2. The V and J ends lost 6 bases and 5 bases, in that order; junction bases with no gene match: 8. CDR1 and CDR2 (germline): MNHNS, SASEGT. CDR3 size: 17 residues. CDR3 sequence reads: CASSAGLAGGGVDTQYF. CDR3 DNA sequence: TGTGCCAGCAGCGCGGGACTAGCGGGAGGGGGAGTAGATACGCAGTATTTT.

This clone turned up a few times. The V call is TRBV7-8, the J call TRBJ2-1; a possible D gene is TRBD2 (6 bases). V lost 7 bases and J 9 bases, leaving 19 bases between the germline ends. This CDR3 region has 14 residues. Germline lookup yields CDR1 SGHVS and CDR2 FQNEAQ. The CDR3 spells CASTLTLASAEQFF. CDR3 coding DNA: TGTGCCAGCACCCTAACACTAGCATCGGCTGAGCAGTTCTTC. Full variable domain (remainder filled in from reference TRBV7-8 and TRBJ2-1): GAGVSQSPRYKVAKRGQDVALRCDPISGHVSLFWYQQALGQGPEFLTYFQNEAQLDKSGLPSDRFFAERPEGSVSTLKIQRTQQEDSAVYLCASTLTLASAEQFFGPGTRLTVL.

V and J are TRBV6-2 or TRBV6-3 and TRBJ2-3, with TRBD1 matching 10 bases. The CDR3 runs 13 residues. Germline loops: CDR1 MNHEY, CDR2 SVGEGT. V trimming: 9 bases; J trimming: 3 bases; junction bases outside the gene matches: 3. The CDR3 here is CASDRGRTDTQYF. CDR3 in DNA: TGTGCCAGTGACAGGGGGCGGACAGATACGCAGTATTTT.

This clone was recorded at least ten times. V is TRBV6-1 and J is TRBJ2-3; D remains ambiguous. There are 13 residues in the CDR3. Germline V CDR1 and CDR2: MNHNS, SASEGT. V lost 6 bases and J lost 6, with 13 bases in between. In DNA, the CDR3 is TGTGCCAGCAGCCGTTTTACGCTGGATACGCAGTATTTT. Its translation: CASSRFTLDTQYF.

This clone came up many times. The chain joins TRBV2 to TRBJ2-6; no firm D call. CDR1 and CDR2 (germline): SNHLY, FYNNEI. The CDR3 runs to 16 residues. V gave up 7 bases and J gave up 0 bases, with 13 bases separating them. CDR3 sequence: CASIEDRISGANVLTF. CDR3 nucleotides: TGTGCCAGCATAGAGGACCGTATCTCTGGGGCCAACGTCCTGACTTTC.

In its sample, this clone was seen many times. The V gene is TRBV24-1, the J gene TRBJ2-2; 11 bases align to TRBD2. Germline CDR1 is KGHDR and CDR2 is SFDVKD. The V gene end was trimmed by 9 bases and the J gene end by 2 bases; junction bases not matched to a gene: 1. This CDR3 is 14 amino acids long. CDR3 region: CATGTSGNTGELFF. The CDR3 nucleotides read TGTGCCACCGGGACTAGCGGAAACACCGGGGAGCTGTTTTTT.

This clone was recorded many times. This chain connects TRBV15 to TRBJ2-7, with TRBD2 matching 10 bases. V shed 0 bases, J shed 2 bases, and the junction held 13 bases outside the gene matches. In germline, CDR1 is LNHNV, CDR2 YYDKDF (reference sequence). The CDR3 spans 19 residues. CDR3 in amino acids: CATSREVGLAGESTYEQYF. The CDR3 nucleotides are TGTGCCACCAGCAGAGAAGTGGGCCTAGCGGGAGAATCTACCTACGAGCAGTACTTC.

The rearrangement joins TRBV19 to TRBJ2-1; TRBD2 matches 11 bases. V lost 6 bases and J lost 9; bases outside the gene matches: 13. Germline V gene data show CDR1 as LNHDA and CDR2 as SQIVND (reference sequence). The length of the CDR3 is 16 residues. CDR3 DNA: TGTGCCAGTAGACCCGCCGTGACTAGCGGGATTTGTGAGCAGTTCTTC. The encoded protein is CASRPAVTSGICEQFF.